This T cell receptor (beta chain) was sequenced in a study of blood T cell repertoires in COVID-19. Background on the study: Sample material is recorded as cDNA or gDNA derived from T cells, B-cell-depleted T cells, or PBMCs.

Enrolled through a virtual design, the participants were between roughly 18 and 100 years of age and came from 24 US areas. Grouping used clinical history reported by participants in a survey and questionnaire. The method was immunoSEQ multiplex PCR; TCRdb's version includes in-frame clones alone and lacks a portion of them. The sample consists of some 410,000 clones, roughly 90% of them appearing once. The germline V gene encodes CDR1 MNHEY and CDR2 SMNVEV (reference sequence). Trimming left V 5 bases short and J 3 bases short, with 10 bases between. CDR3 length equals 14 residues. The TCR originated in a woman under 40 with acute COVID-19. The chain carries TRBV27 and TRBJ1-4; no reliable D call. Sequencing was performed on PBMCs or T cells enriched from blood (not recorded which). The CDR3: CASSPPQSNEKLFF. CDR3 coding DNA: TGTGCCAGCAGTCCCCCGCAGTCTAATGAAAAACTGTTTTTT.